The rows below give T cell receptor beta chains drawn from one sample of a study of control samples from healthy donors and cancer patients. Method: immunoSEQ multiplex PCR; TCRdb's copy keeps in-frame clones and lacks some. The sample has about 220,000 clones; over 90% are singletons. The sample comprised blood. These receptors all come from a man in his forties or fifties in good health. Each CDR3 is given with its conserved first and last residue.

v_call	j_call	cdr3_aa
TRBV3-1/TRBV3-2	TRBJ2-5	CASSQRETQYF
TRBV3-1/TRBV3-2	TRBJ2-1	CASSLTSGGPREQFF
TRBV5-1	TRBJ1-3	CASSFSRPGNTIYF
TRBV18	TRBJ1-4	CASSPHPPGLNEKLFF
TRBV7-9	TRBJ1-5	CASSETAGNQPQHF
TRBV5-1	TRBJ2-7	CASSLMPSGGAHEQYF
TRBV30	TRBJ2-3	CAWSVGTSGGATDTQYF
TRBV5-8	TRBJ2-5	CASSSRDRGMKTQYF
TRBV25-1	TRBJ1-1	CASRLGGPMNTEAFF
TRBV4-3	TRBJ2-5	CASSQGLGQETQYF
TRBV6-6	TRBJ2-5	CASRTQETQYF
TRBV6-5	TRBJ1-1	CASSYRPENTEAFF
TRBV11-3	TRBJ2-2	CASSPGLAGAGELFF
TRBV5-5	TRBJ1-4	CASSSEPGQGTEKLFF
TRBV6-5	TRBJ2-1	CASTPGQARNEQFF
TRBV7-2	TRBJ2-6	CASSLEHRGSGANVLTF
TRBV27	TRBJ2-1	CASSPSLGESDNEQFF
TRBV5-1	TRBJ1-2	CASSLGDRGYGYTF
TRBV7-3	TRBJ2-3	CASSPRGGGGDTQYF
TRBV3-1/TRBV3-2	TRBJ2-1	CASSQGQGGYNEQFF
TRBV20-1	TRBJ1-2	CSAREQGGYTF
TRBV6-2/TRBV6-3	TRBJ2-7	CASSYPVDRNGPYEQYF
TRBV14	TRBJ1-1	CASSRQAMNTEAFF
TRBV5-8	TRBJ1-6	CASSLGVGQLNSPLHF
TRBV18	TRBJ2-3	CASSPGLAGGLTQYF